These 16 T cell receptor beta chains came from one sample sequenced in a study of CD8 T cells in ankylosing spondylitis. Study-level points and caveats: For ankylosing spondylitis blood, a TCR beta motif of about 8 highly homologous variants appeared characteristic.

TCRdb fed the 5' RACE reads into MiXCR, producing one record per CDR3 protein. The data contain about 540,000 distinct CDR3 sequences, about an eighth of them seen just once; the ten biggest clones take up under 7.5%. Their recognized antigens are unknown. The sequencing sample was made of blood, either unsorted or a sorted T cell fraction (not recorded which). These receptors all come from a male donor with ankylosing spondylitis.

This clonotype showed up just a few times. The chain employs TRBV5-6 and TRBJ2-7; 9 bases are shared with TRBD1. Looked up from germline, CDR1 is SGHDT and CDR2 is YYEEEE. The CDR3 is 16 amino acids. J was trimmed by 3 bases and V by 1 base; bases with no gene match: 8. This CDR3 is CASSLFAQGAHYEQYV. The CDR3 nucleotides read TGTGCCAGCAGCTTGTTCGCACAGGGGGCGCACTACGAGCAGTACGTC.

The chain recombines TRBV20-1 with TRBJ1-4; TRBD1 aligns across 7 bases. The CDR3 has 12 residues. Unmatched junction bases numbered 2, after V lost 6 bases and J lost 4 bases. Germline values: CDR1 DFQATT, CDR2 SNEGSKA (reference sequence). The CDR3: CSARDSNEKLFF. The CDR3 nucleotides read TGCAGTGCGCGGGACAGTAATGAAAAACTGTTTTTT.

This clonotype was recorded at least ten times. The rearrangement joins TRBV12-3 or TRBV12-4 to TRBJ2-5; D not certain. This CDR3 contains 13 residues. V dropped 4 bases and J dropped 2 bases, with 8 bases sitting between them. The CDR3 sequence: CASSSRRQETQYF. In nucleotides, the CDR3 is TGTGCCAGCAGTTCTCGGCGTCAAGAGACCCAGTACTTC.

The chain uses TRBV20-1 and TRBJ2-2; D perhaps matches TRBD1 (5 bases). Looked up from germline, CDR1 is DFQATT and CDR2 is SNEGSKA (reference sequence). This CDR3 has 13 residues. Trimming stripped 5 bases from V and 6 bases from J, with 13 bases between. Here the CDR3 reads CSADPSRAGELFF. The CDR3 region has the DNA TGCAGTGCTGACCCCTCCAGGGCCGGGGAGCTGTTTTTT.

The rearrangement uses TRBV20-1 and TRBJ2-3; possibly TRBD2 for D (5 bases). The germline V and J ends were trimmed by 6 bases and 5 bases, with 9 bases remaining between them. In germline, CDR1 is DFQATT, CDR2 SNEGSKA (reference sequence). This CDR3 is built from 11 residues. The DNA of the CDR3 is TGCAGTGCCAACGGGGTAGATACGCAGTATTTT. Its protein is CSANGVDTQYF.

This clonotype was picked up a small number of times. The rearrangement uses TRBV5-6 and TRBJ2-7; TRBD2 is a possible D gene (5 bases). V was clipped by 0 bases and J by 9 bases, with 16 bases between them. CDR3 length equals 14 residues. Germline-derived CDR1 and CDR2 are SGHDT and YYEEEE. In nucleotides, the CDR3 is TGTGCCAGCAGCTTGGTAGGCGGTGGAGGCGTGCAGTACTTC. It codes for CASSLVGGGGVQYF. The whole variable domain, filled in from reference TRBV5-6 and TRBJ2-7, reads DAGVTQSPTHLIKTRGQQVTLRCSPKSGHDTVSWYQQALGQGPQFIFQYYEEEERQRGNFPDRFSGHQFPNYSSELNVNALLLGDSALYLCASSLVGGGGVQYFGPGTRLTVT.

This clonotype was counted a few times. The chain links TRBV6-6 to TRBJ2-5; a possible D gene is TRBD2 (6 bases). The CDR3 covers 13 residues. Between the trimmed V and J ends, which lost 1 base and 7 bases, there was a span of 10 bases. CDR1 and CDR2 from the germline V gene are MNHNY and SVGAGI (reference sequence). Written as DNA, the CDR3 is TGTGCCAGCAGTTACTTGACTAGAGGGACCCAGTACTTC. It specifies CASSYLTRGTQYF.

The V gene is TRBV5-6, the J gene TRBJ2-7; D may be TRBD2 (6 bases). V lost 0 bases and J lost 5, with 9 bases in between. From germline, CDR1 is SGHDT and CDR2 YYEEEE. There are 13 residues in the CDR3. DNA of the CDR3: TGTGCCAGCAGCTTGGGATGGGGGGACGAGCAGTACTTC. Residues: CASSLGWGDEQYF.

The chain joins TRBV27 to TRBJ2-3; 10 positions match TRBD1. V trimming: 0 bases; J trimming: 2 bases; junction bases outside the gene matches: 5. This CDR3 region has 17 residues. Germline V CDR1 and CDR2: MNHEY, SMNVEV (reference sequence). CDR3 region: CASSLSRGTGATDTQYF. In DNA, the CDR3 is TGTGCCAGCAGTTTATCGCGGGGGACAGGGGCCACAGATACGCAGTATTTT.

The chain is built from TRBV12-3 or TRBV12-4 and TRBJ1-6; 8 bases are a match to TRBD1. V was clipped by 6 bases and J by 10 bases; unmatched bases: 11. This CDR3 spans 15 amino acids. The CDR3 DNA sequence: TGTGCCAGCAGCACCTTTACAGGGGGTCAATCACCCCTCCACTTT. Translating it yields CASSTFTGGQSPLHF.

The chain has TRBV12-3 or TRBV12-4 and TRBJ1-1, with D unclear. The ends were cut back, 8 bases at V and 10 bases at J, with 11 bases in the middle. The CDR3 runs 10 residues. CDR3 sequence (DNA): TGTGCCAGCGGAATAGGTAGAGCTTTCTTT. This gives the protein CASGIGRAFF.

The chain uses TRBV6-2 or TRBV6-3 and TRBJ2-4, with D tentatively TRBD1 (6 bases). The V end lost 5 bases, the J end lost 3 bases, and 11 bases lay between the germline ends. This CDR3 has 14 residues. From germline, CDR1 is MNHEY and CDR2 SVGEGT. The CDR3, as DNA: TGTGCCAGCAGTACCGGACAGCTCAAAAACATTCAGTACTTC. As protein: CASSTGQLKNIQYF.

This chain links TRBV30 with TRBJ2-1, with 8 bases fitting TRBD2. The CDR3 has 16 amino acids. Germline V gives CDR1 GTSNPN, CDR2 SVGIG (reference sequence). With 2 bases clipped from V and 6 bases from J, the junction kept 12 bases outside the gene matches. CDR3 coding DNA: TGTGCCTGGAGTTCTACTACTAGCGGCTACTCCAATGAGCAGTTCTTC. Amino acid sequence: CAWSSTTSGYSNEQFF.

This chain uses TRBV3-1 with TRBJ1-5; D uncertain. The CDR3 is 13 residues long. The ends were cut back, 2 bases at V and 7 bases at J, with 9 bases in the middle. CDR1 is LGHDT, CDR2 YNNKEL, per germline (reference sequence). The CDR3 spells CASSQNLYQPQHF. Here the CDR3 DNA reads TGTGCCAGCAGCCAAAACCTCTACCAGCCCCAGCATTTT.

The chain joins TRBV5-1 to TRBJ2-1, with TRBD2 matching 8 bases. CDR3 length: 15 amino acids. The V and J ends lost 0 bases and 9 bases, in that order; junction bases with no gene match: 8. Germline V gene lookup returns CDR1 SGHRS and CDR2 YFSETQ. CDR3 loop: CASSLEPAGEGEQFF. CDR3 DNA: TGCGCCAGCAGCTTGGAACCAGCGGGAGAAGGTGAGCAGTTCTTC.

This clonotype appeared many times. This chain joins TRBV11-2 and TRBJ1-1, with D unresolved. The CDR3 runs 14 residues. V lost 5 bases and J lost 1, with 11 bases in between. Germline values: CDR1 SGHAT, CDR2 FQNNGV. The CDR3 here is CASSLIGQNTEAFF. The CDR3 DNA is TGTGCCAGCAGCCTGATAGGTCAGAACACTGAAGCTTTCTTT. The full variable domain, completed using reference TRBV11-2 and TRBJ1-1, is EAGVAQSPRYKIIEKRQSVAFWCNPISGHATLYWYQQILGQGPKLLIQFQNNGVVDDSQLPKDRFSAERLKGVDSTLKIQPAKLEDSAVYLCASSLIGQNTEAFFGQGTRLTVV.